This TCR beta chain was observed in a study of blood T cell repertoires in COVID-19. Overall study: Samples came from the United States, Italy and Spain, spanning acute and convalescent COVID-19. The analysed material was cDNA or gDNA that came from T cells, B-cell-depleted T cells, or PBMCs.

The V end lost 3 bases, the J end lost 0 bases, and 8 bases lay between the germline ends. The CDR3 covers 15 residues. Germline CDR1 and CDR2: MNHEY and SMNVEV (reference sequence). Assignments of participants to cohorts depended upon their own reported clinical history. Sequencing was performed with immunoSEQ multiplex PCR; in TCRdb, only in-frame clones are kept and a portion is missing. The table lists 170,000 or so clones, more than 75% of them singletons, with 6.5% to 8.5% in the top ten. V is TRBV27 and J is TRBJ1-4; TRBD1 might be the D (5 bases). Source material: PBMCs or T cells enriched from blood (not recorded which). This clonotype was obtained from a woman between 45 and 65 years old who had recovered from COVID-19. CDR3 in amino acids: CASSLKGTTNEKLFF. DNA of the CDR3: TGTGCCAGCAGTTTGAAGGGGACAACTAATGAAAAACTGTTTTTT.